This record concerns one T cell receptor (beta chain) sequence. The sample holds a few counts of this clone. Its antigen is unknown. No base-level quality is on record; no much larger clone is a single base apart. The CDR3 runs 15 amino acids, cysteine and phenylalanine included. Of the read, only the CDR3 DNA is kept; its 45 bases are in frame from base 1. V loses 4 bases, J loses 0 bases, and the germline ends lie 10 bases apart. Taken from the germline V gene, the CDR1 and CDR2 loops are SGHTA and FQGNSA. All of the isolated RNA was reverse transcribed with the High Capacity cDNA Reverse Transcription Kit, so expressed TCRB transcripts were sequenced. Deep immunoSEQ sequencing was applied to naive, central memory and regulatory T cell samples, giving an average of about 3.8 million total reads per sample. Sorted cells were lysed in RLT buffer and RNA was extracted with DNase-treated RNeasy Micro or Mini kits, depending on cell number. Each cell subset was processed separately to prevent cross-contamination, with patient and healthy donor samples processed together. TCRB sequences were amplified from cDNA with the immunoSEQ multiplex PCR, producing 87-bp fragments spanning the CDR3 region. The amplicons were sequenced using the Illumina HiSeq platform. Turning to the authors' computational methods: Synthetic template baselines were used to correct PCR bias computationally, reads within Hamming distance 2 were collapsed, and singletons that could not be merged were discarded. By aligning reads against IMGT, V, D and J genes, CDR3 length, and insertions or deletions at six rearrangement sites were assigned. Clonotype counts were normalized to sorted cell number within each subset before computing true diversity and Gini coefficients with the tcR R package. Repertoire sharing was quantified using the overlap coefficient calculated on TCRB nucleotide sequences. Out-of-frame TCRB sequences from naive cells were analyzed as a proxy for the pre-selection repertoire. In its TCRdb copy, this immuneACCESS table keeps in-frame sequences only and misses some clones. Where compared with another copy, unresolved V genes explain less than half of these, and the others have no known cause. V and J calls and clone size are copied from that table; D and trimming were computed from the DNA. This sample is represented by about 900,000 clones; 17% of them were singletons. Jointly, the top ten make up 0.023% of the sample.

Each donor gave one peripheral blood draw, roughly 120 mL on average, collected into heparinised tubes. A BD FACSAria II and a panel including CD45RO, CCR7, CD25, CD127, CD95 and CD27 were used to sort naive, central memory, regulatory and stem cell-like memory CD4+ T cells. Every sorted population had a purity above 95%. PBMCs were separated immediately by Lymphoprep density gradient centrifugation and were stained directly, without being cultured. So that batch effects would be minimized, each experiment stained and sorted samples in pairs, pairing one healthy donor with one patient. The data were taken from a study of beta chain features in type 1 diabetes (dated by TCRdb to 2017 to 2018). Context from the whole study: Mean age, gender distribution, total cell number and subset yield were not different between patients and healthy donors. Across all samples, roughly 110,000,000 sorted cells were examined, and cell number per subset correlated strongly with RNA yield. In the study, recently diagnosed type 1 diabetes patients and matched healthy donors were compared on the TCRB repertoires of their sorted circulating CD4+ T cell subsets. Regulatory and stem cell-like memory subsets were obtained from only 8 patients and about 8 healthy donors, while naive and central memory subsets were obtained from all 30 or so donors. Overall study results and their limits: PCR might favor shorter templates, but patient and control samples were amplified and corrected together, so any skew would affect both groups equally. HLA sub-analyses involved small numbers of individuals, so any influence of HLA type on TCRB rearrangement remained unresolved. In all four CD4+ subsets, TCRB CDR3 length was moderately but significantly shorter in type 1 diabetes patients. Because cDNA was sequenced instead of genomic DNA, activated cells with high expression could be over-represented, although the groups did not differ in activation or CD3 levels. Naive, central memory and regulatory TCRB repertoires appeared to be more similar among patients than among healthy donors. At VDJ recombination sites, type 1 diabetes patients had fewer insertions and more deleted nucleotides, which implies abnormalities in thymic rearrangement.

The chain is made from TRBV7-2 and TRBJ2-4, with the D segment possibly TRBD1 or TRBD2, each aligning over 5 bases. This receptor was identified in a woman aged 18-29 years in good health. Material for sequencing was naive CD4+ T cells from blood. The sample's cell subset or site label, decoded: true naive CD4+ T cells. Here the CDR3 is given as CASSWTGTAKNIQYF. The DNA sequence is TGTGCCAGCAGCTGGACCGGGACAGCCAAAAACATTCAGTACTTC.